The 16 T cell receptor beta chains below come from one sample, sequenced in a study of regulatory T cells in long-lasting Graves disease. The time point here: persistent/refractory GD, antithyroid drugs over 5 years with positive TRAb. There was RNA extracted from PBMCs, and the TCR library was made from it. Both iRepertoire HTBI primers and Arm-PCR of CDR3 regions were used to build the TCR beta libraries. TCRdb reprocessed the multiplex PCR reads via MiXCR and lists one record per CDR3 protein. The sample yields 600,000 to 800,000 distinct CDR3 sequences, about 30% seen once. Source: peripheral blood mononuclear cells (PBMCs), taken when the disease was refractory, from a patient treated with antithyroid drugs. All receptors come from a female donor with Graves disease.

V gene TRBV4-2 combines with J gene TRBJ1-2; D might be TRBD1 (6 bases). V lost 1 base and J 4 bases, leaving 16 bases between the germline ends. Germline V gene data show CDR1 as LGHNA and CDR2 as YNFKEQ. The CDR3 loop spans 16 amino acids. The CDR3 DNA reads TGTGCCAGCAGCCAAGTGGCCGGGACAACAATCTATGGCTACACCTTC. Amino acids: CASSQVAGTTIYGYTF.

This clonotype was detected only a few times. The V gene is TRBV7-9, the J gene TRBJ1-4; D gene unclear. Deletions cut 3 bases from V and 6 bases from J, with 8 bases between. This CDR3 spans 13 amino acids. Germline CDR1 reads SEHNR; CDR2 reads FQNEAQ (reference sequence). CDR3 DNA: TGTGCCAGCAGCTTTACGGAAGATGAAAAACTGTTTTTT. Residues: CASSFTEDEKLFF.

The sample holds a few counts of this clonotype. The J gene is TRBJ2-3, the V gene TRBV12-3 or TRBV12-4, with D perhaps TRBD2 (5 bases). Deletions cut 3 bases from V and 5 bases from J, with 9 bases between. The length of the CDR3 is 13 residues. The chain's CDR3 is CASSFSAGDTQYF. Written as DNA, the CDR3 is TGTGCCAGCAGTTTTTCGGCGGGAGATACGCAGTATTTT.

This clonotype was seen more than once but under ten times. The CDR3 reads CAVTGTSNEQFF. The CDR3 DNA is TGTGCCGTTACCGGGACATCCAATGAGCAGTTCTTC. V is TRBV10-3 and J is TRBJ2-1, with D perhaps matching TRBD1 (6 bases). Germline assignment: CDR1 ENHRY and CDR2 SYGVKD. The CDR3 has 12 residues. Trimming left V 11 bases short and J 6 bases short, with 14 bases between.

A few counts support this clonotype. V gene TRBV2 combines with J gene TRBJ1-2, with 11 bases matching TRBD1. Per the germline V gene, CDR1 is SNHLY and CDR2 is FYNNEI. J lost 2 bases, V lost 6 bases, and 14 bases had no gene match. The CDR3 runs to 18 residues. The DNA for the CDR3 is TGTGCCAGCAGAGAGACCGGGACAGGGGGATTCCAAAACTATGGCTACACCTTC. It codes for CASRETGTGGFQNYGYTF.

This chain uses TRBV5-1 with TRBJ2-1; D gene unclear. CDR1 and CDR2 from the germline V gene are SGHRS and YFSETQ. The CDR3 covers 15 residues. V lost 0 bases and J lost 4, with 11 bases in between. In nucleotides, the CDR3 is TGCGCCAGCAGCTTGGGGCGCGGCCGATACAATGAGCAGTTCTTC. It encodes CASSLGRGRYNEQFF.

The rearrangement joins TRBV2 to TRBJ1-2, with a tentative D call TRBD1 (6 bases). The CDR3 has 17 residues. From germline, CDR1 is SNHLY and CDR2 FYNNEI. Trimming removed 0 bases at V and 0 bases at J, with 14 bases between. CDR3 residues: CASSEADRTATNYGYTF. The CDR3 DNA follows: TGTGCCAGCAGTGAAGCCGACAGGACGGCCACTAACTATGGCTACACCTTC.

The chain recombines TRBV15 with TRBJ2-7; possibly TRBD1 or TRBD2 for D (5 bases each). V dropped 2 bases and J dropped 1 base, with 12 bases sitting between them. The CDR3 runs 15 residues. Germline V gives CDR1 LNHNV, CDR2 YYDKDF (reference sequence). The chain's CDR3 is CATSRSLGASYEQYF. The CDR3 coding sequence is TGTGCCACCAGCAGATCCCTCGGGGCTTCCTACGAGCAGTACTTC.

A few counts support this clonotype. CDR3 DNA: TGCAGTGCTAGAGATTGGATCGAGGAGGGAGGGCTCTCTAACCCTCTACCCAAAAACATTCAGTACTTC. Residues: CSARDWIEEGGLSNPLPKNIQYF. The V gene is TRBV20-1, the J gene TRBJ2-4; 7 positions agree with TRBD2. The CDR3 runs 23 residues. Losses at the gene ends were 0 bases for V and 2 bases for J; bases not matched to a gene: 28. CDR1 DFQATT and CDR2 SNEGSKA come from the germline V gene (reference sequence).

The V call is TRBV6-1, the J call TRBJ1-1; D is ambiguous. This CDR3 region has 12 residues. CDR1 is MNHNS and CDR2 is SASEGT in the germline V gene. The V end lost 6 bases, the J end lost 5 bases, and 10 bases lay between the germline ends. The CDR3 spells CASRPVGTEAFF. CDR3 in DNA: TGTGCCAGCAGGCCCGTTGGTACTGAAGCTTTCTTT.

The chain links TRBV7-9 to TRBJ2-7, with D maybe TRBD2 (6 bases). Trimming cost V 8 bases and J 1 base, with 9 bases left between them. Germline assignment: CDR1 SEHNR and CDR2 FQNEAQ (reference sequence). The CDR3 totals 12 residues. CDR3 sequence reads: CASGTESYEQYF. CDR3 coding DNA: TGTGCCAGCGGGACTGAGTCCTACGAGCAGTACTTC.

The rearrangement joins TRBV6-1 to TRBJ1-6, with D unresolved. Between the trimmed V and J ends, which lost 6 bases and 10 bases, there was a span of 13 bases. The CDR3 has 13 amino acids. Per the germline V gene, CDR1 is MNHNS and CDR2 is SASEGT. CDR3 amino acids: CASRTQGGSPLHF. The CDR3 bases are TGTGCCAGCAGAACCCAAGGCGGGTCACCCCTCCACTTT.

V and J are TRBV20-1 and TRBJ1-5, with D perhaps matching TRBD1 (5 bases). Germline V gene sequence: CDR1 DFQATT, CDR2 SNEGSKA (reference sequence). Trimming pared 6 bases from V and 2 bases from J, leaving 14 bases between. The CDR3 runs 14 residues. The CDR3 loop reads CSAGPTGGNQPQHF. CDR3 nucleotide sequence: TGCAGTGCGGGACCCACGGGAGGCAATCAGCCCCAGCATTTT.

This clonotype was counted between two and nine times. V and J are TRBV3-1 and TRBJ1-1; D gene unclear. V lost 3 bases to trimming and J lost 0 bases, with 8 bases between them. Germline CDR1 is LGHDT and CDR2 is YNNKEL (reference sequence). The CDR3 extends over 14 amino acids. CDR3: CASSQANLNTEAFF. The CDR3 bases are TGTGCCAGCAGCCAGGCAAACCTGAACACTGAAGCTTTCTTT.

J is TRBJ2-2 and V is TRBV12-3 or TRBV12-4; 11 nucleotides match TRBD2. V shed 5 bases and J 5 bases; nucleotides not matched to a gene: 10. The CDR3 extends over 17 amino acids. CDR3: CASSLSLAGVLTGELFF. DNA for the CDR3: TGTGCCAGCAGTCTCTCACTAGCGGGAGTACTTACCGGGGAGCTGTTTTTT.

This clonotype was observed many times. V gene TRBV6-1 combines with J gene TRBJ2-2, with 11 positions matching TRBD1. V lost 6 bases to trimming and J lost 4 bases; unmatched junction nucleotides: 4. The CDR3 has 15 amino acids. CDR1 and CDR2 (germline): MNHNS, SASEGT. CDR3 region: CASRGTGGITGELFF. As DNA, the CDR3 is TGTGCCAGCAGGGGGACAGGGGGAATCACCGGGGAGCTGTTTTTT.